This T cell receptor beta chain was found in a study of blood T cell repertoires in COVID-19. For the study at large: Both acute and convalescent COVID-19 samples were obtained from the United States, Italy and Spain.

As concerns this clone: One end of the junction varies from germline; a read error may be responsible.

Repertoires were generated with immunoSEQ multiplex PCR, while TCRdb's copy carries only in-frame clones and drops some. The sample contains approximately 230,000 clones, 87% of which appear only once. CDR1 LGHDT and CDR2 YNNKEL come from the germline V gene (reference sequence). This CDR3 spans 17 amino acids. The sequence derives from a man aged 18 to 35 with active or convalescent COVID-19. Sequencing was carried out using peripheral blood. The chain carries TRBV3-1 (or the pseudogene TRBV3-2) and TRBJ2-1; 10 nucleotides line up with TRBD2. CDR3 coding DNA: TGTGCCCGCAGTCGGGGGCTAGCGGGAGCATACTACAATGAGCAGTTCTTC. Translated, it gives CARSRGLAGAYYNEQFF.